This TCR beta chain was observed in a study of cytomegalovirus exposure and HLA in healthy donors. Findings and limits, study-wide: What was likely a sequencing artifact was a cluster of highly shared sequence variants.

Trimming removed 5 bases from V and 0 bases from J; junction bases left unmatched: 10. CDR3 size: 16 residues. Germline V lookup: CDR1 SGHVS, CDR2 FQNEAQ. The PCR had 60 Vbeta and 13 Jbeta primers. Assay: immunoSEQ multiplex PCR; the TCRdb copy retains only in-frame clones and omits some. The repertoire has approximately 130,000 clones, under 85% of them found once; the top ten carry roughly 9.3%. With respect to this clone: Its antigen is undetermined.

Specimen: PBMCs. The sequence was obtained from a woman between 50 and 59 years old in good health and CMV-seropositive. The rearrangement links TRBV7-8 to TRBJ2-7, with 7 positions matching TRBD1. The CDR3 bases are TGTGCCAGCAGCCCATGGGGACAGCTTCTCTCCTACGAGCAGTACTTC. It codes for CASSPWGQLLSYEQYF.